What follows are 2 T cell receptor beta chains derived from one specimen sequenced in a study of siplizumab effects on memory and regulatory T cells (dated by TCRdb to about 2019). The protocol used for the library was the immunoSEQ multiplex PCR assay. TCRdb retrieved this table from immuneACCESS and kept in-frame rearrangements only. Not all clones are present; in checked studies, unresolved V genes account for under half, and no reason is known for the remainder. This sample is represented by some 100,000 clones; 80% to 95% of them were singletons. The ten largest clonotypes hold over 5.5% of the sample. Material: CD8+ T cells sorted from blood. Every receptor here comes from a human donor in good health.

J is TRBJ2-3 and V is TRBV5-6; 12 bases align to TRBD2. The germline CDR1 and CDR2 sequences are SGHDT and YYEEEE. This CDR3 comprises 17 residues. V lost 4 bases, J lost 5 bases, and 11 bases stayed unmatched. Here the CDR3 reads CASSPEGTSGFLDTQYF. In nucleotides, the CDR3 is TGTGCCAGCAGCCCGGAGGGGACTAGCGGGTTCCTAGATACGCAGTATTTT. Using reference TRBV5-6 and TRBJ2-3 for the parts outside the CDR3, the full variable domain is DAGVTQSPTHLIKTRGQQVTLRCSPKSGHDTVSWYQQALGQGPQFIFQYYEEEERQRGNFPDRFSGHQFPNYSSELNVNALLLGDSALYLCASSPEGTSGFLDTQYFGPGTRLTVL.

The V gene is TRBV4-1, the J gene TRBJ2-1, with D possibly TRBD1 on 5 matching bases. The CDR3 spans 15 residues. V lost 7 bases and J 0 bases, leaving 13 bases between the germline ends. Germline loops: CDR1 MGHRA, CDR2 YSYEKL. CDR3 loop: CASTQGPSSYNEQFF. The CDR3 nucleotides are TGCGCCAGCACCCAGGGTCCGAGCTCCTACAATGAGCAGTTCTTC.